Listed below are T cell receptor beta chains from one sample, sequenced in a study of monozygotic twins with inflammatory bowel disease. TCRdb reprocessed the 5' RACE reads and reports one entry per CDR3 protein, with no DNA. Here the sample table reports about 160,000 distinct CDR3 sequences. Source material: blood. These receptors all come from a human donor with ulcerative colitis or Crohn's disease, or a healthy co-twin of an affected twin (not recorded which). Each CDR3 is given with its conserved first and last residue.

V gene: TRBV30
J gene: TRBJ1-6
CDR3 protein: CAWTTALGSPLHF

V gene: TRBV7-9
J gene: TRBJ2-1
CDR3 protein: CASSLSGSYNEQFF

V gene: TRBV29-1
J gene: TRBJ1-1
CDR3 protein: CGVGRGQTEAFF

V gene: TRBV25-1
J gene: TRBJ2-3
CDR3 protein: CASRQGAGASTDTQYF

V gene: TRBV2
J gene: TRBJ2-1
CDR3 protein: CASLKGGLAGNQQFF

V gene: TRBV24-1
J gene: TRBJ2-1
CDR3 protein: CATMISGINEQFF

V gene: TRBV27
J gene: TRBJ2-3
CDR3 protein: CASSLAGVVTDTQYF

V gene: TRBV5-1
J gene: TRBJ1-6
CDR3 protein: CASQPTGDSPLHF

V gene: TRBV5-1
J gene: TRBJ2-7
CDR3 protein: CASSLDTTYEQYF

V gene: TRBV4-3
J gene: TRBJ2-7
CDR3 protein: CASSQGRISEQYF

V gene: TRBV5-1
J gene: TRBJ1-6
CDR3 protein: CASRRDRGGSPLHF

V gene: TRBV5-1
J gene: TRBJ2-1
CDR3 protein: CASSFRRDGNNEQFF

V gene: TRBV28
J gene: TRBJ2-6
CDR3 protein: CASSLAVPNSGANVLTF

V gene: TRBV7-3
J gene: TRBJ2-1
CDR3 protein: CASSLKGLPTSGRAGEQFF

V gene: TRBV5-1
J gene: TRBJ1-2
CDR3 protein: CASSLRGEDYGYTF

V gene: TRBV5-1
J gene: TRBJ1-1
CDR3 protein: CASSSGLQNTEAFF

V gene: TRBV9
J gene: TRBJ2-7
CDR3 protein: CASSVAGGDYEQYF

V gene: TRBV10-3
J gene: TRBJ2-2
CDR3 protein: CAISGSPLRTGELFF

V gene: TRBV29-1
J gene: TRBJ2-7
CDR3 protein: CSVERTDRGGYEQYF

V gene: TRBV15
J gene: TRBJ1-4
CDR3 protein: CATSRGEKLFF

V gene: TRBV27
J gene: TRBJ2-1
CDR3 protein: CASSLKREAINEQFF

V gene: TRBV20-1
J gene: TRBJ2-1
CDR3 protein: CSASGGAPHNEQFF

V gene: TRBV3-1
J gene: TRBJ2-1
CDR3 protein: CASSQGYNEQFF

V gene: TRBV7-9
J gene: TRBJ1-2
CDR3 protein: CASTRDVFVYGYTF

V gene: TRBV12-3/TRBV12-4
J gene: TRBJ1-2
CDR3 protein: CASSLAGQGSSPNYGYTF

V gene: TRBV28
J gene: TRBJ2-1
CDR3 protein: CASSSNDRGSSYNEQFF

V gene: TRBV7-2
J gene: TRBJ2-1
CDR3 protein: CASSLLGAGAHNEQFF

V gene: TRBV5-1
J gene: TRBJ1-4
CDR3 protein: CASSDVPGQGETNEKLFF

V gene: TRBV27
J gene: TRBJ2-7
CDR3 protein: CASSFRDGNYEQYF